Presented here are 13 T cell receptor beta chains from one specimen sequenced in a study of T-cell memory formation after mild COVID-19. TCRdb re-called the 5' RACE reads with MiXCR, one entry per CDR3 protein. The table has about 320,000 distinct CDR3 sequences, roughly an eighth seen once. Sample: PBMCs or a T cell subset sorted from them (not recorded which). Receptors originate from a man aged 18 to 35 who had mild COVID-19 (a few samples of this study predate the infection). Cell type and time point are not known.

There are a few counts of this clonotype. The chain recombines TRBV9 with TRBJ1-2, with D uncertain. Per germline, CDR1 SGDLS and CDR2 YYNGEE. This CDR3 is 15 amino acids long. V shed 3 bases and J shed 0 bases, with 12 bases lying between them. The CDR3 coding sequence is TGTGCCAGCAGCGCCCCGGGCCCCACTAACTATGGCTACACCTTC. Translation gives CASSAPGPTNYGYTF.

This clonotype was seen a few times. The chain joins TRBV20-1 to TRBJ2-1, with 12 bases fitting TRBD2. Unmatched junction bases numbered 13, after V lost 6 bases and J lost 7 bases. This CDR3 contains 16 residues. Germline V gene lookup returns CDR1 DFQATT and CDR2 SNEGSKA (reference sequence). Here the CDR3 DNA reads TGCAGTGCAGAACTCCTAGCGGGGGGGCCTTGGAATGAGCAGTTCTTC. The encoded protein is CSAELLAGGPWNEQFF.

The rearrangement uses TRBV5-1 and TRBJ2-5; maybe TRBD1 (7 bases). The CDR3 runs to 17 residues. Germline V gene lookup returns CDR1 SGHRS and CDR2 YFSETQ. With 6 bases removed from V and 5 bases from J, the gap between germline ends came to 26 bases. CDR3: CASNEHGGRGLIETQYF. Here the CDR3 DNA reads TGCGCCAGCAATGAGCACGGGGGTAGGGGGCTAATCGAGACCCAGTACTTC.

This clonotype turned up a few times. The rearrangement links TRBV24-1 to TRBJ1-3, with TRBD1 as a possible D gene (6 bases). Germline-derived CDR1 and CDR2 are KGHDR and SFDVKD. V lost 5 bases and J lost 3, with 13 bases in between. The length of the CDR3 is 15 residues. The CDR3: CATSVASGVGNTIYF. CDR3 in DNA: TGTGCCACCAGTGTCGCGTCAGGGGTTGGAAACACCATATATTTT.

The V and J genes are TRBV12-3 or TRBV12-4 and TRBJ2-7, with 10 bases aligning to TRBD2. The CDR3 is 14 amino acids. Losses at the gene ends were 6 bases for V and 2 bases for J; bases not matched to a gene: 4. The CDR3 is CASRPSGGPYEQYF. The CDR3 nucleotides are TGTGCCAGCAGGCCTAGCGGGGGACCCTACGAGCAGTACTTC.

In its sample, this clonotype was seen a few times. V gene TRBV5-1 combines with J gene TRBJ2-2; 7 nucleotides agree with TRBD2. The CDR3 is 14 residues long. CDR1 is SGHRS and CDR2 is YFSETQ in the germline V gene. J was trimmed by 6 bases and V by 7 bases; bases with no gene match: 9. CDR3 nucleotides: TGCGCCAGCTCGAGGCTAGCGGTCCCCGGGGAGCTGTTTTTT. Translation: CASSRLAVPGELFF. The variable domain in full, with the rest retrieved from reference TRBV5-1 and TRBJ2-2, is KAGVTQTPRYLIKTRGQQVTLSCSPISGHRSVSWYQQTPGQGLQFLFEYFSETQRNKGNFPGRFSGRQFSNSRSEMNVSTLELGDSALYLCASSRLAVPGELFFGEGSRLTVL.

This clonotype was seen a handful of times. The chain uses TRBV4-3 and TRBJ2-1; 8 bases match TRBD2. Per the germline V gene, CDR1 is LGHNA and CDR2 is YSLEER. This CDR3 is 15 amino acids long. V shed 1 base, J shed 4 bases, and the junction held 3 bases outside the gene matches. Here the CDR3 reads CASSQGTSNYNEQFF. CDR3 coding DNA: TGCGCCAGCAGCCAAGGGACTAGCAATTACAATGAGCAGTTCTTC.

This clonotype was recorded at least ten times. The gene calls are TRBV20-1 and TRBJ2-7; D gene unclear. V was pared by 1 base and J by 6 bases, with 16 bases between. Germline CDR1 reads DFQATT; CDR2 reads SNEGSKA (reference sequence). The CDR3 sequence is 14 residues long. In DNA, the CDR3 is TGCAGTGCTAGAGGAGGCGCAGGTGGCACCGAGCAGTACTTC. Its translation: CSARGGAGGTEQYF.

There are a few counts of this clonotype. The chain uses TRBV5-6 and TRBJ2-5; 9 bases align to TRBD1. The CDR3 spans 12 residues. CDR1 is SGHDT, CDR2 YYEEEE, per germline. Trimming cost V 7 bases and J 6 bases; bases outside gene matches: 4. CDR3 loop: CASGQGIKTQYF. The CDR3 bases are TGTGCCAGCGGACAGGGGATAAAGACCCAGTACTTC.

This clonotype showed up just a few times. The gene calls are TRBV15 and TRBJ2-5; D is undetermined. Germline V gene sequence: CDR1 LNHNV, CDR2 YYDKDF (reference sequence). This CDR3 has 13 residues. V gave up 0 bases and J gave up 5 bases, with 7 bases separating them. This CDR3 is CATSRDLVETQYF. CDR3 in DNA: TGTGCCACCAGCAGAGACCTAGTTGAGACCCAGTACTTC. The variable domain in full, completed from reference TRBV15 and TRBJ2-5, reads DAMVIQNPRYQVTQFGKPVTLSCSQTLNHNVMYWYQQKSSQAPKLLFHYYDKDFNNEADTPDNFQSRRPNTSFCFLDIRSPGLGDTAMYLCATSRDLVETQYFGPGTRLLVL.

V and J are TRBV12-3 or TRBV12-4 and TRBJ2-7, with 9 bases that match TRBD1. The V gene end was trimmed by 6 bases and the J gene end by 4 bases; junction bases not matched to a gene: 7. This CDR3 contains 14 residues. CDR3 residues: CASSPGQGLYEQYF. CDR3 in DNA: TGTGCCAGCAGCCCGGGACAGGGTCTTTACGAGCAGTACTTC.

The DNA of the CDR3 is TGTGCCAGCTCATCCGTGACAATACAAAGCACTGAAGCTTTCTTT. Its translation: CASSSVTIQSTEAFF. The chain uses TRBV18 and TRBJ1-1; D is undetermined. V was pared by 5 bases and J by 4 bases, with 17 bases between. CDR3 length: 15 amino acids. The germline V gene has CDR1 KGHSH and CDR2 LQKENI.

The chain is built from TRBV24-1 and TRBJ2-1; 7 bases match TRBD1. V was clipped by 5 bases and J by 0 bases; unmatched bases: 3. CDR1 and CDR2 (germline): KGHDR, SFDVKD. The CDR3 length is 15 residues. Written as DNA, the CDR3 is TGTGCCACCAGTGCTCCAGGGGGCTCCTACAATGAGCAGTTCTTC. This gives the protein CATSAPGGSYNEQFF.